One sample yielded the 8 T cell receptor beta chains listed below, sequenced in a study of cytomegalovirus exposure and HLA in healthy donors. The study ran its PCR with 60 Vbeta and 13 Jbeta primers. Data came from immunoSEQ multiplex PCR; TCRdb stores just in-frame clones and leaves some out. In all, the sample yields some 180,000 clones. The sequenced sample was PBMCs. Receptors were obtained from a man aged 30-40 years in good health and CMV-seronegative.

This chain links TRBV10-2 with TRBJ2-5; TRBD2 might be the D (6 bases). The V end lost 5 bases, the J end lost 2 bases, and 9 bases lay between the germline ends. The germline V gene has CDR1 WSHSY and CDR2 SAAADI. This CDR3 region has 13 residues. CDR3 nucleotide sequence: TGCGCCAGCAGTATTCGGGGGCAAGAGACCCAGTACTTC. Encoded protein: CASSIRGQETQYF.

The chain uses TRBV11-2 and TRBJ1-1; D gene unclear. V lost 2 bases and J lost 4, with 11 bases in between. The CDR3 has 14 amino acids. CDR1 and CDR2 from the germline V gene are SGHAT and FQNNGV. This CDR3 is CASSLYIAGTEAFF. The CDR3 nucleotides are TGTGCCAGCAGCTTATACATTGCTGGCACTGAAGCTTTCTTT.

The chain is built from TRBV19 and TRBJ1-5, with 7 bases identical to TRBD1. CDR1 and CDR2 from the germline V gene are LNHDA and SQIVND (reference sequence). The V segment lost 4 bases and the J segment 5 bases; nucleotides outside the gene matches: 8. The CDR3 sequence is 15 residues long. Here the CDR3 reads CASSTPGQNYQPQHF. DNA for the CDR3: TGTGCCAGTAGTACGCCGGGACAGAATTATCAGCCCCAGCATTTT.

The rearrangement uses TRBV11-2 and TRBJ2-5, with 8 bases identical to TRBD1. The CDR3 loop spans 14 amino acids. Germline CDR1 SGHAT, CDR2 FQNNGV. The J segment lost 5 bases and the V segment lost 5 bases, leaving 7 bases of the junction unmatched. In DNA form, the CDR3 reads TGTGCCAGCAGCACCCGACAGGGGACGGAGACCCAGTACTTC. This encodes CASSTRQGTETQYF. Supplemented by reference TRBV11-2 and TRBJ2-5, the full variable domain reads EAGVAQSPRYKIIEKRQSVAFWCNPISGHATLYWYQQILGQGPKLLIQFQNNGVVDDSQLPKDRFSAERLKGVDSTLKIQPAKLEDSAVYLCASSTRQGTETQYFGPGTRLLVL.

Remarks on this clone: Germline is not matched at one junction end, which may reflect a read error. This chain links TRBV19 with TRBJ2-7; weak D call: TRBD1 (5 bases). CDR3 length: 14 amino acids. In germline, CDR1 is LNHDA, CDR2 SQIVND (reference sequence). CDR3 in amino acids: CASSIGRQSFEQYF. CDR3 in DNA: TGTGCCAGTAGTATAGGGCGACAGTCCTTCGAGCAGTACTTC.

The chain carries TRBV6-5 and TRBJ1-2; possibly TRBD1 for D (6 bases). CDR1 is MNHEY and CDR2 is SVGAGI in the germline V gene. CDR3 length: 14 amino acids. The ends were cut back, 5 bases at V and 4 bases at J, with 14 bases in the middle. The CDR3 bases are TGTGCCAGCAGTGTTTCAGGGGTGAGCTATGGCTACACCTTC. It codes for CASSVSGVSYGYTF.

This chain joins TRBV11-3 and TRBJ1-2; no reliable D call. Trimming pared 0 bases from V and 7 bases from J, leaving 9 bases between. The CDR3 contains 13 residues. Germline CDR1 SGHNT, CDR2 YENEEA. The CDR3 reads CASSLDSSSGYTF. As DNA, the CDR3 is TGTGCCAGCAGCTTAGATTCCTCGAGTGGCTACACCTTC.

V gene TRBV13 combines with J gene TRBJ1-2; 10 bases fit TRBD1. V gave up 5 bases and J gave up 8 bases; unmatched junction bases: 8. Germline assignment: CDR1 PRHDT and CDR2 FYEKMQ (reference sequence). CDR3 length equals 14 residues. In nucleotides, the CDR3 is TGTGCCAGCAGCATCCATGGACAGGGGGGAGGCTACACCTTC. Residues: CASSIHGQGGGYTF. Full variable domain (outside the CDR3, taken from reference TRBV13 and TRBJ1-2): AAGVIQSPRHLIKEKRETATLKCYPIPRHDTVYWYQQGPGQDPQFLISFYEKMQSDKGSIPDRFSAQQFSDYHSELNMSSLELGDSALYFCASSIHGQGGGYTFGSGTRLTVV.